The text below deals with one T cell receptor beta chain. Its antigen is as yet unknown. The sample is drawn from a study of T cell responses to AZD1222 COVID-19 vaccine. For the study at large: Second-dose timings of about 4 or about 12 weeks were pooled.

The ends were cut back, 1 base at V and 0 bases at J, with 4 bases in the middle. CDR3 length equals 13 residues. From germline, CDR1 is SGHNT and CDR2 YYREEE (reference sequence). This table comes from immunoSEQ multiplex PCR, and its TCRdb copy is limited to in-frame clones, with some not included. This repertoire shows 100,000 to 150,000 clones, 88% found once; its top ten account for about 7.9%. Study observations and caveats: Vaccination with two AZD1222 doses was followed by a rise in Spike-specific TCR breadth and depth. Targeting of unmutated variant regions was reportedly seen in nearly half of spike-specific TCRs.

Sample: peripheral blood, taken on day 0 of AZD1222 vaccination. This TCR derives from an adult in good health. The V call is TRBV5-4, the J call TRBJ2-5, with D hard to call. The CDR3 loop reads CASSLPNQETQYF. The DNA of the CDR3 is TGTGCCAGCAGCTTGCCGAACCAAGAGACCCAGTACTTC.